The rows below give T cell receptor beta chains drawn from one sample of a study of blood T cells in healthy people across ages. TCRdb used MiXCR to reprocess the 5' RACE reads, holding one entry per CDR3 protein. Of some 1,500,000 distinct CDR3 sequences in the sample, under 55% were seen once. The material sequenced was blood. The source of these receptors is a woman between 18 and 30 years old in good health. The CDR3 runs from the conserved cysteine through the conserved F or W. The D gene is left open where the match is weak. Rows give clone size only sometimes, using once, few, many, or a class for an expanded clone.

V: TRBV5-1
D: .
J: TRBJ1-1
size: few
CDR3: CASSFRHRDTEAFF
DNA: TGCGCCAGCAGTTTCCGTCACCGGGACACTGAAGCTTTCTTT

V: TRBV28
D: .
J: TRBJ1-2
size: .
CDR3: CATEGDYGYTF
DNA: TGTGCCACCGAGGGGGACTATGGCTACACCTTC

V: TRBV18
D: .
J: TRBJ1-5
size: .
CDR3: CASSALGTVHSNQPQHF
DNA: TGTGCCAGCTCGGCCCTAGGGACCGTACATAGCAATCAGCCCCAGCATTTT

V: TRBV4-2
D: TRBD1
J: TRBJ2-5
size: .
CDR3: CASSQSGQGETQYF
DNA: TGTGCCAGCAGCCAATCGGGACAGGGGGAGACCCAGTACTTC

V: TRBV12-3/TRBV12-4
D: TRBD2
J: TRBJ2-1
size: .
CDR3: CASSLGLTSGTYNEQFF
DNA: TGTGCCAGCAGTTTAGGGCTGACTAGCGGGACCTACAATGAGCAGTTCTTC

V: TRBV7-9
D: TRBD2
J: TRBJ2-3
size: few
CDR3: CASSGISAGYSDTQYF
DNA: TGTGCCAGCAGCGGAATTTCAGCGGGGTACTCCGATACGCAGTATTTT

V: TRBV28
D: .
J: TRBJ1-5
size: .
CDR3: CASSLKTGGRDQPQHF
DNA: TGTGCCAGCAGTCTAAAGACAGGAGGGCGCGATCAGCCCCAGCATTTT

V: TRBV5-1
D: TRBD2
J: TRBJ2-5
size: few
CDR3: CASSLAPSGGETQYF
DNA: TGCGCCAGCAGCTTGGCGCCTAGCGGGGGTGAGACCCAGTACTTC

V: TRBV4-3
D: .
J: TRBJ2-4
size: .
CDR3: CASSQDEGWDIQYF
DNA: TGCGCCAGCAGCCAAGACGAGGGGTGGGACATTCAGTACTTC

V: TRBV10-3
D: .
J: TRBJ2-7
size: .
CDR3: CAISESSRPLFSYEQYF
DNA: TGTGCCATCAGTGAGTCGTCGCGACCGCTATTCTCCTACGAGCAGTACTTC

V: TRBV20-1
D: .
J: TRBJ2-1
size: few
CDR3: CSAKPGSNNEQFF
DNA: TGCAGTGCGAAGCCTGGGAGTAACAATGAGCAGTTCTTC

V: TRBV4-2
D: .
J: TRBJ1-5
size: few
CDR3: CASSQEALSNQPQHF
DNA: TGTGCCAGCAGCCAAGAGGCCCTTAGCAATCAGCCCCAGCATTTT

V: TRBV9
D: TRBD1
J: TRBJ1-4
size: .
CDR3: CASSPTQGAVSEKLFF
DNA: TGTGCCAGCAGCCCGACCCAGGGGGCTGTAAGTGAAAAACTGTTTTTT

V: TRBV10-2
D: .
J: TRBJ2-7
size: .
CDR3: CASSEAGGRNYEQYF
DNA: TGCGCCAGCAGTGAGGCCGGGGGCCGAAACTACGAGCAGTACTTC

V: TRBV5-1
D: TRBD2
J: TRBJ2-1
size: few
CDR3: CASSYGTSGVDEQFF
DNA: TGCGCCAGCAGCTACGGGACTAGCGGGGTGGATGAGCAGTTCTTC

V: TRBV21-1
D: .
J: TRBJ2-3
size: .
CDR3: CASSKAASGACDTQYF
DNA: TGTGCCAGCAGCAAAGCGGCTAGCGGTGCATGTGATACGCAGTATTTT

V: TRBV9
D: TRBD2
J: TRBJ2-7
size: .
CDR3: CASSVNSGGLYEQYF
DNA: TGTGCCAGCAGCGTTAATAGCGGGGGTCTCTACGAGCAGTACTTC

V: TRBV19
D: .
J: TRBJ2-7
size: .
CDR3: CASTRSRDGHYEQYF
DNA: TGTGCCAGTACTCGCTCCCGGGACGGACACTACGAGCAGTACTTC

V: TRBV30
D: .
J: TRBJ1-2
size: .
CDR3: CAWSVLPTYYGYTF
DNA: TGTGCCTGGAGTGTGCTCCCAACCTACTATGGCTACACCTTC

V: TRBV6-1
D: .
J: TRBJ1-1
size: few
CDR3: CASREQELMNTEAFF
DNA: TGTGCCAGCAGGGAACAGGAACTCATGAACACTGAAGCTTTCTTT

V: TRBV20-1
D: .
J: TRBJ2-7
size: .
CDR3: CSASLERLSYEQYF
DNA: TGCAGTGCCTCATTGGAGCGCCTCTCCTACGAGCAGTACTTC

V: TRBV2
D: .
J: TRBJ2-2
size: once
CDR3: CASSVEWRTGELFF
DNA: TGTGCCAGCAGTGTGGAGTGGAGAACCGGGGAGCTGTTTTTT

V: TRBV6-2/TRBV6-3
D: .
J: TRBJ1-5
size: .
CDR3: CASSYRRGTGNQPQHF
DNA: TGTGCCAGCAGTTACCGACGGGGGACGGGCAATCAGCCCCAGCATTTT

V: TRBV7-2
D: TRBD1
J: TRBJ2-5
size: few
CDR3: CASSLETGRRQYF
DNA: TGTGCCAGCAGCTTAGAGACAGGGCGGAGACAGTACTTC

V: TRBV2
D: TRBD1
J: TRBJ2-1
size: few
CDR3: CASRETGGFSYEQFF
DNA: TGTGCCAGCAGGGAGACAGGGGGCTTTTCTTATGAGCAGTTCTTC

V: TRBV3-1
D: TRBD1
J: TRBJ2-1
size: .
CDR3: CANSRDRVNEQFF
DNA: TGTGCCAACAGCCGAGACAGGGTTAATGAGCAGTTCTTC

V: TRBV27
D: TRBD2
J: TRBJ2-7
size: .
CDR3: CATSLGLAGPYEQYF
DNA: TGTGCCACAAGCTTAGGACTAGCGGGCCCCTACGAGCAGTACTTC

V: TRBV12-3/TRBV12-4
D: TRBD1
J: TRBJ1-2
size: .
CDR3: CASRSGTDNYGYAF
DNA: TGTGCCAGCAGGTCCGGGACAGACAACTATGGCTACGCCTTC

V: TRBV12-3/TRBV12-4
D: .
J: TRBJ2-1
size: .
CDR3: CASSMTTHNEQFF
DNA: TGTGCCAGCAGTATGACTACCCACAATGAGCAGTTCTTC

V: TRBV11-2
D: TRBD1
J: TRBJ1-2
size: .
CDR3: CASSLGPIDRVDGYTF
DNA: TGTGCCAGCAGCTTAGGACCAATCGACAGGGTGGATGGCTACACCTTC